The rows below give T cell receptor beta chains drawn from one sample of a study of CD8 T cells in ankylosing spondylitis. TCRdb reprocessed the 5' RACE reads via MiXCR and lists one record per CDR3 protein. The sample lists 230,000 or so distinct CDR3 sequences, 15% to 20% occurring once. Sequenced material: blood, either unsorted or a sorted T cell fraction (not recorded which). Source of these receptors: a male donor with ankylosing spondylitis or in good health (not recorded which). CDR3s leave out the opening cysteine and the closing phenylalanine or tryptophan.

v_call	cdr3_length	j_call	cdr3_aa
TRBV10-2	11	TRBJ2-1	ASMDSSYNEQF
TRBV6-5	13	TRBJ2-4	ASSYQGATRDIQY
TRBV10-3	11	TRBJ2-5	AISETGQETQY
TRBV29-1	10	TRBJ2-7	SVEVGAYEQY
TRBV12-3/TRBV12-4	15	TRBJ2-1	ASSFRPDRRGGNEQF
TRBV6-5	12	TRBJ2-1	ASSYFQTSDEQF
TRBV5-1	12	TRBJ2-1	ASSFALGFNEQF
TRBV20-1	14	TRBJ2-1	SARDTSGSTVNEQF
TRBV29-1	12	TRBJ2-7	SVSSSGRSHEQY
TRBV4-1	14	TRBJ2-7	ASSQQGLAGVDEQY
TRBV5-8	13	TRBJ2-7	ASSPQGLTFLGQY
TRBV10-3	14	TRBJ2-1	AISSLGTSSYNEQF
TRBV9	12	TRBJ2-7	ASSATHGRPEQY
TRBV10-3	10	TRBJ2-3	AVSPRGDTQY
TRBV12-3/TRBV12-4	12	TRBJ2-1	ASKLPGSTNEQF
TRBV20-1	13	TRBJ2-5	SARAELAGVETQY
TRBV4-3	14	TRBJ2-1	ASSQEGDSWLYEQF
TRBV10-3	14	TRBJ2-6	AMRTGGPSGANVLT
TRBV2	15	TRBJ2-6	ASSEGTSTSGANVLT
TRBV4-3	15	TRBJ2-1	ASSQDRALAGKNEQF
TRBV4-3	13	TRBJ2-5	ASSQERTSGETQY
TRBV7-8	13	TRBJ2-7	ASSSKTMVSYEQY
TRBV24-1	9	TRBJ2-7	ATSDTYEQY
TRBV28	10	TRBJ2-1	ASVLAGDEQF
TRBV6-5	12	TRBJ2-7	ASKSRGDSYEQY
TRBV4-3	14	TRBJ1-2	ASSQDWQGSGYGYT
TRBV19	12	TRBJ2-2	ASSISEGPGELF